This record covers a single T cell receptor beta chain. Its antigen is still unknown. A multiplex PCR was run with 60 Vbeta primers and 13 Jbeta primers. Authors' methods: Counted up in a later analysis, unique TCR beta chains came to about 80 million, with about 9.9 million shared. Clones were sequenced by immunoSEQ multiplex PCR, and TCRdb holds only the in-frame ones, with some missing. The V and J calls and clone size were taken over from that table, and D and trimming were inferred from the DNA. The sample consists of about 160,000 clones, roughly 75% of them appearing once. CDR1 MNHNY and CDR2 SVGAGI come from the germline V gene (reference sequence). V lost 1 base, J lost 1 base, and 5 bases stayed unmatched. The CDR3 spans 16 residues. This entry belongs to a study of cytomegalovirus exposure and HLA in healthy donors. General observations from the study: Later genetic work tied a missense DCLRE1C variant to beta-chain V and J trimming. Later analysis revealed greater clonal expansion in HLA-associated TCR beta chains than in equally common others. Reports showed the classifier diagnosing cytomegalovirus status with high specificity and sensitivity.

This TCR was recovered from a woman aged 50 to 60 in good health and CMV-seropositive. Specimen: PBMCs. The chain employs TRBV6-6 and TRBJ2-7; TRBD1 aligns across 9 bases. The CDR3 DNA sequence: TGTGCCAGCAGTTACTTCGGAGGACAGGGGTCCTACGAGCAGTACTTC. Its protein is CASSYFGGQGSYEQYF.